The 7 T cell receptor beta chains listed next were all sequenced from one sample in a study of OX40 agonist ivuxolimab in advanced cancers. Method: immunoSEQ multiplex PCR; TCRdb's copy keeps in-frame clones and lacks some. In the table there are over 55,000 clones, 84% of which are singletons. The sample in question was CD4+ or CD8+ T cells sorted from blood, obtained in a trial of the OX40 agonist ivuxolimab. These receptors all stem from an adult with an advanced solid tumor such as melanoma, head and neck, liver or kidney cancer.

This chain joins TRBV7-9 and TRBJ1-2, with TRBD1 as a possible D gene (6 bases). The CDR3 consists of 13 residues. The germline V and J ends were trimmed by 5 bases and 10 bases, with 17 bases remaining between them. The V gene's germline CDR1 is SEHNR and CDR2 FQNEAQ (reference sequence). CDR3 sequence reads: CASSRPPDRNYTF. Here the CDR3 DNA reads TGTGCCAGCAGCCGACCACCCGACAGGAACTACACCTTC.

The chain's CDR3 is CASSLVPRRPETQYF. The CDR3 coding sequence is TGTGCCAGCAGCTTAGTCCCCCGGCGGCCAGAGACCCAGTACTTC. V usage is TRBV7-2 and J usage is TRBJ2-5; D call uncertain. Deletions cut 1 base from V and 4 bases from J, with 13 bases between. The CDR3 has 15 amino acids. The germline gives CDR1 SGHTA, CDR2 FQGNSA.

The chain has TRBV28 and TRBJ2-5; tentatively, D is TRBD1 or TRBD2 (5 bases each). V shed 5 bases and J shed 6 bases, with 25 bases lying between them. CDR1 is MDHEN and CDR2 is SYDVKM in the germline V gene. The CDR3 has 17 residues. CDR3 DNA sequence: TGTGCCAGCAGTAAAACGGGACCCTTACAGAGCTTCCAGACCCAGTACTTC. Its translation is CASSKTGPLQSFQTQYF.

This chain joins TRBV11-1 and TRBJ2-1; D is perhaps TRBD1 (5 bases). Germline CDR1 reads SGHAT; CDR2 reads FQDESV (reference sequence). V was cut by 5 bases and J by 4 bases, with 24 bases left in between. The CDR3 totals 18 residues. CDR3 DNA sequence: TGTGCCAGCAGCCGAAGGACCCAGGGAATCGTCCGATACAATGAGCAGTTCTTC. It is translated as CASSRRTQGIVRYNEQFF. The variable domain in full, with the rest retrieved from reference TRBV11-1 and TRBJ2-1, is EAEVAQSPRYKITEKSQAVAFWCDPISGHATLYWYRQILGQGPELLVQFQDESVVDDSQLPKDRFSAERLKGVDSTLKIQPAELGDSAMYLCASSRRTQGIVRYNEQFFGPGTRLTVL.

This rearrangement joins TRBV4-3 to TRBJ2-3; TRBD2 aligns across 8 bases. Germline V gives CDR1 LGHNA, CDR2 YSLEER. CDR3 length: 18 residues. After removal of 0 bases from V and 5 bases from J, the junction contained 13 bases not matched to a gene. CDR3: CASSQDLASGGYVDTQYF. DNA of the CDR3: TGCGCCAGCAGCCAAGATTTGGCCAGCGGGGGTTACGTAGATACGCAGTATTTT.

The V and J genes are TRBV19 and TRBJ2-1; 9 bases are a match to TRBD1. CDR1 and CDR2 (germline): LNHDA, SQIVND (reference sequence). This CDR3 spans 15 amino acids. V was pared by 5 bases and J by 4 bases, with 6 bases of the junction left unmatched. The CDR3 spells CASSADRGMYNEQFF. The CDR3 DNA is TGTGCCAGTAGTGCGGACAGGGGAATGTACAATGAGCAGTTCTTC.

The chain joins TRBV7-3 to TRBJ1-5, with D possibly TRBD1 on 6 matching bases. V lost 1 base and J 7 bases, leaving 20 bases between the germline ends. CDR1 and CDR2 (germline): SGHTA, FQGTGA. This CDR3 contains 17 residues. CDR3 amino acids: CASSLRKNRDTGQPQHF. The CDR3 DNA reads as TGTGCCAGCAGCTTAAGAAAAAACCGGGACACCGGGCAGCCCCAGCATTTT.